The present TCR beta chain was sequenced within a study of T-cell reconstitution after alpha-beta-depleted transplantation in children. Unique molecular identifiers were used in preparing the TCRbeta library. In TCRdb, the PCR reads were re-called with MiXCR into one record per CDR3 protein. This sample has 500,000 or so distinct CDR3 sequences; 30% to 35% occur once, and the top ten carry approximately 2.3%. Trimming took 5 bases from V and 3 from J; bases not matched to a gene: 5. Looked up from germline, CDR1 is MRHNA and CDR2 is SNTAGT. This CDR3 has 15 residues. Sequenced here: PBMCs from the stem cell graft donor, sampled from the stem cell graft. The genes are TRBV6-4 and TRBJ1-5; 9 nucleotides line up with TRBD1. This clonotype originated in a human donor who donated a stem cell graft to a child with aplastic anemia. The CDR3 DNA follows: TGTGCCAGCAGTCCCGACAGGGGGGACAATCAGCCCCAGCATTTT. As protein: CASSPDRGDNQPQHF.